In its sample, the clone carrying this TCR beta chain was seen a few times. Its target is not known. The source of the sample is a study of blood T cells in healthy people across ages. Study summary: Per two T cells, about one barcoded beta molecule was captured through template switching. Points from the study as a whole: CMV infection status of these donors was not known.

Germline CDR1 is MNHEY and CDR2 is SVGEGT. Deletions cut 6 bases from V and 1 base from J, with 18 bases between. The CDR3 consists of 16 residues. Then a second PCR, running about 6 to 12 cycles, was carried out with a sample-barcoded 5' primer and a J-beta primer mix. One entry per CDR3 protein, called by TCRdb with MiXCR from the 5' RACE reads. The sample holds some 560,000 distinct CDR3 sequences, roughly a quarter seen once. The same data also contributed to another study, on T cells of mothers and their children. Per that paper: Random nucleotides (2-4) and sample barcodes were added by the M1S primer used in the second PCR. Each child gave approximately 2.8 million TCR beta CDR3 reads (each mother, over 9 million).

The rearrangement links TRBV6-2 or TRBV6-3 to TRBJ1-1, with D perhaps matching TRBD1 (5 bases). This receptor was taken from a boy aged 2-15 years in good health. The sequenced sample was blood. CDR3 amino acids: CASSRRDRAQNTEAFF. CDR3 bases: TGTGCCAGCAGCCGCCGGGACCGAGCCCAGAACACTGAAGCTTTCTTT.